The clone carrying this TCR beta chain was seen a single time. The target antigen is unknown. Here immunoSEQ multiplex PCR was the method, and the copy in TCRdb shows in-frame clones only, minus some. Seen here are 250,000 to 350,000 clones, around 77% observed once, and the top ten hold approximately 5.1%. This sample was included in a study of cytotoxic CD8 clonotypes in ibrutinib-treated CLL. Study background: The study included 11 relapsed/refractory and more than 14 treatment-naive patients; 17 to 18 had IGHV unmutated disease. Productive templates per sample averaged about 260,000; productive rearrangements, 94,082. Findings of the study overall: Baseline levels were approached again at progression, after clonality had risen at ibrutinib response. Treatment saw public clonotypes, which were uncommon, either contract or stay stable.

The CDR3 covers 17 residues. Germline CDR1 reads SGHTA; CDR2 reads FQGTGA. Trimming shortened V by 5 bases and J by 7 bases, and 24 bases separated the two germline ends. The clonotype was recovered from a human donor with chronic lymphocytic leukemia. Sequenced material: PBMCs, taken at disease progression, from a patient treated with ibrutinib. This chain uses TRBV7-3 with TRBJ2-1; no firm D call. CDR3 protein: CASSQRSGTPGKNEQFF. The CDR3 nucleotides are TGTGCCAGCAGCCAGAGGTCGGGTACCCCAGGCAAGAATGAGCAGTTCTTC.